These 21 T cell receptor beta chains came from one sample sequenced in a study of T cells in Graves' hyperthyroidism and ophthalmopathy. Authors of the study amplified TCR beta CDR3 regions from RNA transcripts. Using the HTBI primer set, a first-round RT-PCR was run on the TCR CDR3. In TCRdb, the multiplex PCR reads were re-called with MiXCR into one record per CDR3 protein. The profile shows around 50,000 distinct CDR3 sequences, approximately 48% of them singletons. The material sequenced was blood. These receptor sequences come from a woman aged 50 to 60 with Graves' ophthalmopathy.

V and J are TRBV19 and TRBJ2-5; D not resolved. Germline CDR1 reads LNHDA; CDR2 reads SQIVND (reference sequence). The CDR3 spans 14 residues. V was trimmed by 6 bases and J by 9 bases, leaving 20 bases between them. The CDR3 DNA is TGTGCCAGTAGAGCGCGAGGAGACAATCAGCCCCAGTACTTC. It yields the protein CASRARGDNQPQYF.

At least ten counts were recorded for this clonotype. V is TRBV2 and J is TRBJ2-1; 12 bases agree with TRBD2. The CDR3 runs to 15 residues. Per the germline V gene, CDR1 is SNHLY and CDR2 is FYNNEI. Trimming removed 6 bases from V and 7 bases from J; junction bases left unmatched: 7. The CDR3 loop is CASRASGGAWNEQFF. Written as DNA, the CDR3 is TGTGCCAGCAGGGCTAGCGGGGGGGCTTGGAATGAGCAGTTCTTC.

This clonotype occurred many times. The rearrangement uses TRBV10-1 and TRBJ2-7; 7 bases line up with TRBD2. The CDR3 has 15 residues. Germline V gene sequence: CDR1 WNHNN, CDR2 SYGVQD (reference sequence). Trimming took 6 bases from V and 0 from J; bases not matched to a gene: 8. CDR3 in DNA: TGCGCCAGCAGCGCCGGGGGGTCCAACTCCTACGAGCAGTACTTC. Protein sequence: CASSAGGSNSYEQYF.

This clonotype was counted ten times or more. The CDR3 DNA follows: TGTGCCAGCAGCCCAGGGGGCCCGCGGGATTGGCCCCAGCATTTT. This translates into CASSPGGPRDWPQHF. This rearrangement joins TRBV7-2 to TRBJ1-5; 8 bases are a match to TRBD1. J was trimmed by 9 bases and V by 5 bases; bases with no gene match: 12. The CDR3 has 15 amino acids. In germline, CDR1 is SGHTA, CDR2 FQGNSA.

This clonotype was picked up many times. The chain uses TRBV20-1 and TRBJ1-1; the match to TRBD1 covers 7 bases. CDR1 and CDR2 (germline): DFQATT, SNEGSKA (reference sequence). J gave up 3 bases and V 0 bases, and 4 bases lay outside the gene matches. This CDR3 region has 14 residues. The CDR3 spells CSARDHRGYTEAFF. The CDR3 DNA sequence: TGCAGTGCTAGAGATCACAGGGGTTACACTGAAGCTTTCTTT.

Remarks on this clonotype: At one end, the junction sequence differs from germline, possibly due to a read error. The V gene is TRBV2, the J gene TRBJ1-1; D call uncertain. Germline loops: CDR1 SNHLY, CDR2 FYNNEI. This CDR3 comprises 12 residues. Written as DNA, the CDR3 is TGTGCCAGCAGTAAACAGTACACTGAAGCCTTCTTT. Protein: CASSKQYTEAFF.

This clonotype has a count of ten or more. This chain uses TRBV4-1 with TRBJ1-1; no clear D gene. CDR3 length: 13 amino acids. V gave up 3 bases and J gave up 6 bases, with 11 bases separating them. Germline V gene lookup returns CDR1 MGHRA and CDR2 YSYEKL. DNA of the CDR3: TGCGCCAGCAGCCATCCCAATGAGCCTGAAGCTTTCTTT. Protein sequence: CASSHPNEPEAFF.

This clonotype was detected ten times or more. The chain uses TRBV19 and TRBJ1-2; no reliable D call. The CDR3 runs to 14 residues. Germline V gene sequence: CDR1 LNHDA, CDR2 SQIVND (reference sequence). V lost 3 bases and J 7 bases, leaving 15 bases between the germline ends. This chain's CDR3 is CASSMGSGVGGYTF. The CDR3 nucleotides are TGTGCCAGTAGTATGGGTAGTGGAGTGGGTGGCTACACCTTC.

By sample fraction, this clonotype is medium-sized. The rearrangement joins TRBV24-1 to TRBJ2-5; TRBD1 agrees at 7 bases. The CDR3 sequence is 14 residues long. V trimming: 3 bases; J trimming: 3 bases; junction bases outside the gene matches: 3. Germline V CDR1 and CDR2: KGHDR, SFDVKD. The CDR3 DNA reads as TGTGCCACCAGTGATACCGGACAGGAAGAGACCCAGTACTTC. The encoded protein is CATSDTGQEETQYF.

CDR3 loop: CASSGWGHTYGYTF. As DNA, the CDR3 is TGTGCCAGCAGTGGGTGGGGACACACCTATGGCTACACCTTC. This chain joins TRBV2 and TRBJ1-2, with D perhaps matching TRBD1 (6 bases). Trimming removed 4 bases from V and 4 bases from J, with 13 bases in between. In germline, CDR1 is SNHLY, CDR2 FYNNEI. The CDR3 totals 14 residues. The variable domain in full, completed from reference TRBV2 and TRBJ1-2, reads EPEVTQTPSHQVTQMGQEVILRCVPISNHLYFYWYRQILGQKVEFLVSFYNNEISEKSEIFDDQFSVERPDGSNFTLKIRSTKLEDSAMYFCASSGWGHTYGYTFGSGTRLTVV.

This sequence joins TRBV20-1 and TRBJ2-7; TRBD1 might be the D (7 bases). The CDR3 is 16 amino acids. Trimming removed 0 bases from V and 8 bases from J, with 23 bases in between. The germline gives CDR1 DFQATT, CDR2 SNEGSKA (reference sequence). The CDR3 DNA reads TGCAGTGCTAGAGATAGGCAGGGGGGCAATCAGCCCCAGCAGTACTTC. Translation: CSARDRQGGNQPQQYF.

The V call is TRBV7-7, the J call TRBJ2-3, with 8 bases matching TRBD1. V lost 5 bases, J lost 11 bases, and 9 bases stayed unmatched. CDR3 length: 13 amino acids. Germline V lookup: CDR1 SSHAT, CDR2 FNYEAQ (reference sequence). As DNA, the CDR3 is TGTGCCAGCAGCAAGGACAGGGTCCACGAGCAGTATTTT. Its translation: CASSKDRVHEQYF.

This chain uses TRBV5-6 with TRBJ2-7, with D possibly being TRBD1 (5 bases). CDR3 size: 14 residues. Germline V gives CDR1 SGHDT, CDR2 YYEEEE. V shed 5 bases and J shed 2 bases, with 14 bases lying between them. The CDR3 loop is CASRGRQSAYEQYF. The CDR3 DNA sequence: TGTGCCAGCAGAGGACGACAGAGCGCCTACGAGCAGTACTTC.

This clonotype was found many times. The gene calls are TRBV5-6 and TRBJ2-1; 11 nucleotides match TRBD1. In germline, CDR1 is SGHDT, CDR2 YYEEEE. V was pared by 0 bases and J by 8 bases, with 7 bases of the junction left unmatched. The CDR3 loop spans 16 amino acids. CDR3 coding DNA: TGTGCCAGCAGCTTGGCGTGGACAGGGGGCGTCGATGAGCAGTTCTTC. Protein: CASSLAWTGGVDEQFF.

As for this clonotype: Being one base from a much bigger clone, this may be a read error. The chain recombines TRBV27 with TRBJ1-1, with D perhaps TRBD1 (5 bases). CDR1 MNHEY and CDR2 SMNVEV come from the germline V gene (reference sequence). The CDR3 runs to 13 residues. Trimming cost V 1 base and J 4 bases, with 7 bases left between them. The CDR3 region is CASSLWRGTEAFF. In DNA, the CDR3 is TGTGCCAGCAGTTTATGGAGGGGCACTGAAGCTTTCTTT.

The chain carries TRBV20-1 and TRBJ2-7; 10 bases match TRBD1. With V trimmed by 6 bases and J by 5 bases, 7 bases remained unmatched. This CDR3 is 13 amino acids long. Germline CDR1 DFQATT, CDR2 SNEGSKA (reference sequence). In DNA, the CDR3 is TGCAGTGCCAGGACAGGGGGAATCCACGAGCAGTACTTC. This gives the protein CSARTGGIHEQYF.

This rearrangement joins TRBV12-3 or TRBV12-4 to TRBJ2-1; 14 bases are shared with TRBD2. The CDR3 is 18 residues long. With V trimmed by 6 bases and J by 2 bases, 9 bases remained unmatched. The CDR3 nucleotides read TGTGCCAGCAGCCACGGGACTAGCGGGAGTTCCACCTACAATGAGCAGTTCTTC. It codes for CASSHGTSGSSTYNEQFF.

The DNA for the CDR3 is TGTGCCATCAGTCTTGCAGGGGGGACCCAGTACTTC. Encoded protein: CAISLAGGTQYF. This chain links TRBV10-3 with TRBJ2-5, with 7 bases fitting TRBD1. The CDR3 runs 12 residues. Unmatched junction bases numbered 4, after V lost 5 bases and J lost 7 bases. CDR1 is ENHRY, CDR2 SYGVKD, per germline.

The J gene is TRBJ2-5, the V gene TRBV7-9; 9 bases are shared with TRBD1. CDR3 length equals 17 residues. With V trimmed by 5 bases and J by 5 bases, 15 bases remained unmatched. Germline loops: CDR1 SEHNR, CDR2 FQNEAQ (reference sequence). In DNA, the CDR3 is TGTGCCAGCAGCAGGGGACAGGGTGGGAACACCGGGGAGACCCAGTACTTC. Protein: CASSRGQGGNTGETQYF. Drawing the rest from reference TRBV7-9 and TRBJ2-5, the complete variable domain is DTGVSQNPRHKITKRGQNVTFRCDPISEHNRLYWYRQTLGQGPEFLTYFQNEAQLEKSRLLSDRFSAERPKGSFSTLEIQRTEQGDSAMYLCASSRGQGGNTGETQYFGPGTRLLVL.

In regard to this clonotype: A clone one base away is much larger, so this may be a read error. The chain has TRBV7-9 and TRBJ1-1; 7 nucleotides align to TRBD1. The length of the CDR3 is 18 residues. Per the germline V gene, CDR1 is SEHNR and CDR2 is FQNEAQ (reference sequence). CDR3 loop: CAGSLLPGGAPGNTEAFF. For the CDR3, the DNA is TGTGCCGGCAGCTTACTTCCAGGGGGGGCCCCCGGTAACACTGAAGCTTTCTTT. Based on the CDR3 plus reference TRBV7-9 and TRBJ1-1, the full variable domain is DTGVSQNPRHKITKRGQNVTFRCDPISEHNRLYWYRQTLGQGPEFLTYFQNEAQLEKSRLLSDRFSAERPKGSFSTLEIQRTEQGDSAMYLCAGSLLPGGAPGNTEAFFGQGTRLTVV.

This clonotype was found many times. The chain has TRBV2 and TRBJ2-5, with TRBD2 matching over 14 bases. The J segment lost 2 bases and the V segment lost 2 bases, leaving 4 bases of the junction unmatched. This CDR3 has 17 amino acids. Germline assignment: CDR1 SNHLY and CDR2 FYNNEI. The CDR3 protein is CASSEMGLAGDQETQYF. The CDR3 DNA reads TGTGCCAGCAGTGAAATGGGACTAGCGGGGGATCAAGAGACCCAGTACTTC. Full variable domain (missing parts from reference TRBV2 and TRBJ2-5): EPEVTQTPSHQVTQMGQEVILRCVPISNHLYFYWYRQILGQKVEFLVSFYNNEISEKSEIFDDQFSVERPDGSNFTLKIRSTKLEDSAMYFCASSEMGLAGDQETQYFGPGTRLLVL.